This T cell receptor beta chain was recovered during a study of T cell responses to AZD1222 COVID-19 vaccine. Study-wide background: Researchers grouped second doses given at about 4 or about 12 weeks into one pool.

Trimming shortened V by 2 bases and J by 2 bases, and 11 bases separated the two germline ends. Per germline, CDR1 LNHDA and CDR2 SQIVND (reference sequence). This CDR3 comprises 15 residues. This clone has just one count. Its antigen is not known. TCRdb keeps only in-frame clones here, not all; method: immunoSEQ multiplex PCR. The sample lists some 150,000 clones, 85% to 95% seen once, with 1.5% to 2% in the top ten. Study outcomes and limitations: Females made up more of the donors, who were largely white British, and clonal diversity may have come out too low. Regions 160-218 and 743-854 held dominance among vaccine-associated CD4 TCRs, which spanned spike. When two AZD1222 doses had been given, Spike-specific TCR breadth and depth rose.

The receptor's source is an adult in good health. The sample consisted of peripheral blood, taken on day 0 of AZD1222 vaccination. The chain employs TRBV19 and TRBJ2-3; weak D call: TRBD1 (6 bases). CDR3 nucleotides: TGTGCCAGTAGTATACAGGACAGATTCACAGATACGCAGTATTTT. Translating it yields CASSIQDRFTDTQYF.